This T cell receptor (beta chain) is drawn from a study of T cells in localized non-small cell lung cancer. The CDR3 is 15 amino acids. V was shortened by 3 bases and J by 0 bases, with 11 bases between the two germline ends. CDR1 is SGHRS, CDR2 YFSETQ, per germline. Study-wide results and limits: Without multi-region sequencing, intratumor heterogeneity could not be excluded. Uninvolved neighboring lung showed the greatest T cell clonality, exceeding tumor. A median 57 of the top 100 tumor clones appeared in adjacent lung.

This table comes from immunoSEQ multiplex PCR, and its TCRdb copy is limited to in-frame clones, with some not included. This sample yields tens of thousands of clones, of which roughly 81% are seen a single time; roughly 14% belongs to the top ten. For this clone: Its antigen is undetermined.

The origin of this receptor is a female donor over 55 with stage I lung adenocarcinoma. The V gene is TRBV5-1, the J gene TRBJ2-3; D gene ambiguous. The specimen was peripheral blood, collected before any cancer treatment. CDR3 sequence reads: CASSSGYPSTDTQYF. The CDR3 bases are TGCGCCAGCAGCTCCGGATACCCAAGCACAGATACGCAGTATTTT. Looking up the rest from reference TRBV5-1 and TRBJ2-3 gives the full variable domain: KAGVTQTPRYLIKTRGQQVTLSCSPISGHRSVSWYQQTPGQGLQFLFEYFSETQRNKGNFPGRFSGRQFSNSRSEMNVSTLELGDSALYLCASSSGYPSTDTQYFGPGTRLTVL.